These 31 T cell receptor beta chains were all obtained from the same sample, sequenced in a study of blood T cell repertoires in COVID-19. Produced via immunoSEQ multiplex PCR; TCRdb's table is partial and in-frame only. The profile shows approximately 150,000 clones, more than 85% of them singletons. Sequencing was done on a sample of peripheral blood. The receptor source for this set is a woman aged 60 to 75 with COVID-19, enrolled during active disease.

J is TRBJ2-5 and V is TRBV5-4; no reliable D call. The V end was cut by 1 base, the J end by 5 bases, with 9 bases between. CDR1 is SGHNT and CDR2 is YYREEE in the germline V gene (reference sequence). CDR3 length: 13 amino acids. CDR3 in DNA: TGTGCCAGCAGCTTGCCGAGGAGCGAGACCCAGTACTTC. As protein: CASSLPRSETQYF.

The chain carries TRBV5-1 and TRBJ2-5; 12 bases align to TRBD2. Trimming took 4 bases from V and 1 from J; bases not matched to a gene: 5. The CDR3 sequence is 16 residues long. CDR1 is SGHRS, CDR2 YFSETQ, per germline. The CDR3 loop is CASSGRLAGAQETQYF. The CDR3 region has the DNA TGCGCCAGCAGCGGGCGACTAGCGGGGGCCCAAGAGACCCAGTACTTC.

A single count supports this clone. The CDR3 coding sequence is TGTGCCAGCAGCAACACAGGTGGGTGGAATCAGCCCCAGCATTTT. This codes for CASSNTGGWNQPQHF. The rearrangement joins TRBV6-5 to TRBJ1-5; D possibly corresponds to TRBD1 (5 bases). CDR1 and CDR2 from the germline V gene are MNHEY and SVGAGI. Trimming cost V 6 bases and J 4 bases, with 16 bases left between them. The CDR3 covers 15 residues.

This chain uses TRBV4-3 with TRBJ1-2; D is perhaps TRBD1 (6 bases). Looked up from germline, CDR1 is LGHNA and CDR2 is YSLEER. The CDR3 sequence is 19 residues long. The ends were cut back, 0 bases at V and 2 bases at J, with 22 bases in the middle. CDR3 in DNA: TGCGCCAGCAGCCAAGAAGGTGGCAGGGGTCAGGTTGGAAACTATGGCTACACCTTC. Amino acid sequence: CASSQEGGRGQVGNYGYTF.

The chain employs TRBV6-2 or TRBV6-3 and TRBJ1-1; D may be TRBD1 (6 bases). Germline V gives CDR1 MNHEY, CDR2 SVGEGT. V lost 5 bases and J 0 bases, leaving 10 bases between the germline ends. The CDR3 spans 14 residues. CDR3 nucleotides: TGTGCCAGCAGTGATGGACAGCTGAACACTGAAGCTTTCTTT. Translated, it gives CASSDGQLNTEAFF.

The rearrangement uses TRBV4-3 and TRBJ1-5, with D tentatively TRBD1 (6 bases). Germline CDR1 is LGHNA and CDR2 is YSLEER. V was cut by 0 bases and J by 9 bases, with 12 bases left in between. This CDR3 spans 14 amino acids. Here the CDR3 reads CASSQDLGAPPQHF. The CDR3 region has the DNA TGCGCCAGCAGCCAAGATCTGGGGGCCCCGCCCCAGCATTTT.

The rearrangement uses TRBV5-1 and TRBJ1-2, with 8 bases aligning to TRBD1. Germline trimming cut 0 bases from V and 1 base from J; bases unmatched to any gene: 2. The CDR3 sequence is 15 residues long. Germline assignment: CDR1 SGHRS and CDR2 YFSETQ. CDR3 nucleotides: TGCGCCAGCAGCTTGGCTGGACAGGGTAACTATGGCTACACCTTC. Encoded protein: CASSLAGQGNYGYTF.

The chain couples TRBV10-3 to TRBJ2-7; 10 nucleotides match TRBD1. Germline V gene sequence: CDR1 ENHRY, CDR2 SYGVKD. The CDR3 loop spans 15 amino acids. The ends lost 2 bases at V and 2 bases at J; junction bases unmatched: 3. The CDR3 DNA reads TGTGCCATCAGTGAGCCCGGACAGGGGGCCTACGAGCAGTACTTC. It translates to CAISEPGQGAYEQYF.

The rearrangement joins TRBV5-5 to TRBJ2-2; D not certain. This CDR3 has 15 residues. From germline, CDR1 is SGHKS and CDR2 YYEKEE (reference sequence). V was shortened by 7 bases and J by 0 bases, with 13 bases between the two germline ends. The CDR3 DNA sequence: TGTGCCAGCCGGTCCGGAGCAACGAACACCGGGGAGCTGTTTTTT. This codes for CASRSGATNTGELFF. Full variable domain (rest looked up from reference TRBV5-5 and TRBJ2-2): DAGVTQSPTHLIKTRGQQVTLRCSPISGHKSVSWYQQVLGQGPQFIFQYYEKEERGRGNFPDRFSARQFPNYSSELNVNALLLGDSALYLCASRSGATNTGELFFGEGSRLTVL.

This rearrangement joins TRBV5-6 to TRBJ1-3; unclear D gene. This CDR3 is 14 amino acids long. Trimming stripped 6 bases from V and 5 bases from J, with 15 bases between. Germline V gene lookup returns CDR1 SGHDT and CDR2 YYEEEE. For the CDR3, the DNA is TGTGCCAGCACCCCACGGGGAGCCAGAAACACCATATATTTT. Translation: CASTPRGARNTIYF.

V usage is TRBV7-2 and J usage is TRBJ2-3; 9 bases align to TRBD2. Germline assignment: CDR1 SGHTA and CDR2 FQGNSA. J was trimmed by 0 bases and V by 5 bases; bases with no gene match: 6. This CDR3 is 16 amino acids long. The CDR3 bases are TGTGCCAGCAGCAAGAGCGGGGGGCCTAGCACAGATACGCAGTATTTT. Its translation: CASSKSGGPSTDTQYF. The variable domain in full, completed from reference TRBV7-2 and TRBJ2-3, reads GAGVSQSPSNKVTEKGKDVELRCDPISGHTALYWYRQSLGQGLEFLIYFQGNSAPDKSGLPSDRFSAERTGGSVSTLTIQRTQQEDSAVYLCASSKSGGPSTDTQYFGPGTRLTVL.

This clone was recorded once. This chain connects TRBV4-3 to TRBJ1-2, with TRBD1 identical over 7 bases. V dropped 8 bases and J dropped 3; count of bases not matched to a gene: 6. This CDR3 has 13 amino acids. Germline V gene lookup returns CDR1 LGHNA and CDR2 YSLEER. Here the CDR3 DNA reads TGCGCCAGCCGCAGGGGGGTGGACTATGGCTACACCTTC. It translates to CASRRGVDYGYTF.

The chain is built from TRBV11-2 and TRBJ1-2; TRBD1 matches at 8 bases. CDR3 length: 15 amino acids. The V and J ends lost 0 bases and 8 bases, in that order; junction bases with no gene match: 8. Germline V CDR1 and CDR2: SGHAT, FQNNGV. Written as DNA, the CDR3 is TGTGCCAGCAGCTTAGAGGGGGCAGGGGGCGTCGGCTACACCTTC. Its translation is CASSLEGAGGVGYTF.

The chain joins TRBV25-1 to TRBJ1-4; 7 nucleotides match TRBD1. Per germline, CDR1 MGHDK and CDR2 SYGVNS. V was clipped by 2 bases and J by 7 bases; unmatched bases: 16. The CDR3 loop spans 18 amino acids. The CDR3 here is CASSELYGTADLREKLFF. DNA for the CDR3: TGTGCCAGCAGTGAACTGTACGGGACAGCTGATCTCCGTGAAAAACTGTTTTTT.

The rearrangement links TRBV7-2 to TRBJ1-5, with D hard to call. The CDR3 has 15 amino acids. Germline V gene data show CDR1 as SGHTA and CDR2 as FQGNSA. Between the trimmed V and J ends, which lost 4 bases and 0 bases, there was a span of 10 bases. CDR3 DNA sequence: TGTGCCAGCAGCTCCTCACACCTTAGCAATCAGCCCCAGCATTTT. This gives the protein CASSSSHLSNQPQHF. The full variable domain, with the rest looked up from reference TRBV7-2 and TRBJ1-5, is GAGVSQSPSNKVTEKGKDVELRCDPISGHTALYWYRQSLGQGLEFLIYFQGNSAPDKSGLPSDRFSAERTGGSVSTLTIQRTQQEDSAVYLCASSSSHLSNQPQHFGDGTRLSIL.

The chain has TRBV2 and TRBJ2-3; 10 bases fit TRBD2. J gave up 3 bases and V 4 bases, and 4 bases lay outside the gene matches. The CDR3 extends over 15 amino acids. Germline V gives CDR1 SNHLY, CDR2 FYNNEI. Written as DNA, the CDR3 is TGTGCCAGCAGTGGCGTGGGACTAGCGACAGATACGCAGTATTTT. Its translation is CASSGVGLATDTQYF.

This clone was observed a single time. The chain links TRBV9 to TRBJ1-2; no clear D. The CDR3 is 13 residues long. CDR1 and CDR2 from the germline V gene are SGDLS and YYNGEE. The V end was cut by 5 bases, the J end by 3 bases, with 11 bases between. DNA of the CDR3: TGTGCCAGCAGTAATACAGCAGACTATGGCTACACCTTC. This gives the protein CASSNTADYGYTF.

This chain connects TRBV5-1 to TRBJ2-5; 10 nucleotides agree with TRBD2. V gave up 0 bases and J gave up 12 bases; unmatched junction bases: 5. Germline lookup yields CDR1 SGHRS and CDR2 YFSETQ. This CDR3 comprises 13 residues. DNA for the CDR3: TGCGCCAGCAGCTTGGAAGCGGGGGGGCCGAAGTACTTC. Amino acid sequence: CASSLEAGGPKYF.

The chain employs TRBV10-3 and TRBJ2-7, with TRBD1 matching 7 bases. CDR1 and CDR2 (germline): ENHRY, SYGVKD. V was clipped by 10 bases and J by 3 bases; unmatched bases: 15. This CDR3 has 15 residues. The CDR3 coding sequence is TGTGCCACGCGGATCTACCGGGACAGAGTCTACGAGCAGTACTTC. The encoded protein is CATRIYRDRVYEQYF.

The chain carries TRBV15 and TRBJ1-3, with D perhaps TRBD1 (6 bases). This CDR3 has 16 amino acids. The V end lost 0 bases, the J end lost 4 bases, and 13 bases lay between the germline ends. Germline V gives CDR1 LNHNV, CDR2 YYDKDF (reference sequence). CDR3 DNA: TGTGCCACCAGCAGAGATACGCCGAGGGGGGGAAACACCATATATTTT. This codes for CATSRDTPRGGNTIYF. Based on the CDR3 plus reference TRBV15 and TRBJ1-3, the full variable domain is DAMVIQNPRYQVTQFGKPVTLSCSQTLNHNVMYWYQQKSSQAPKLLFHYYDKDFNNEADTPDNFQSRRPNTSFCFLDIRSPGLGDTAMYLCATSRDTPRGGNTIYFGEGSWLTVV.

The genes are TRBV19 and TRBJ2-7; a weak D match, TRBD1 (5 bases). The CDR3 spans 13 residues. V lost 1 base and J lost 1, with 5 bases in between. CDR1 is LNHDA and CDR2 is SQIVND in the germline V gene (reference sequence). The CDR3 sequence is CASSIGQSYEQYF. The CDR3 DNA reads TGTGCCAGTAGTATAGGACAGTCCTACGAGCAGTACTTC.

The genes are TRBV4-1 and TRBJ1-4; 9 bases are shared with TRBD1. V shed 1 base and J 8 bases; nucleotides not matched to a gene: 5. Germline V lookup: CDR1 MGHRA, CDR2 YSYEKL. The CDR3 is made up of 15 amino acids. CDR3 sequence (DNA): TGCGCCAGCAGCCAAGGGGACAGGGTCGGAGAAAAACTGTTTTTT. This gives the protein CASSQGDRVGEKLFF.

V and J are TRBV11-2 and TRBJ1-1; possible D gene TRBD1, 6 bases. V shed 7 bases and J shed 7 bases, with 16 bases lying between them. The length of the CDR3 is 13 residues. Per the germline V gene, CDR1 is SGHAT and CDR2 is FQNNGV. The CDR3 region is CASKIPVTGEAFF. CDR3 nucleotides: TGTGCCAGCAAAATCCCCGTGACAGGTGAAGCTTTCTTT.

V usage is TRBV7-6 and J usage is TRBJ1-2; 10 bases are a match to TRBD1. Germline assignment: CDR1 SGHVS and CDR2 FNYEAQ. This CDR3 region has 14 residues. The V gene end was trimmed by 5 bases and the J gene end by 4 bases; junction bases not matched to a gene: 4. This CDR3 is CASSLGTGVYGYTF. In DNA, the CDR3 is TGTGCCAGCAGCCTCGGGACAGGGGTCTATGGCTACACCTTC.

DNA of the CDR3: TGTGCCAGCAGCCCCGGACAGGGTTCGAGGGGCTACACCTTC. This codes for CASSPGQGSRGYTF. The V call is TRBV5-4, the J call TRBJ1-2; TRBD1 matches 8 bases. Germline V gene sequence: CDR1 SGHNT, CDR2 YYREEE (reference sequence). Unmatched junction bases numbered 10, after V lost 4 bases and J lost 8 bases. This CDR3 spans 14 amino acids. The variable domain in full, with the rest retrieved from reference TRBV5-4 and TRBJ1-2, is ETGVTQSPTHLIKTRGQQVTLRCSSQSGHNTVSWYQQALGQGPQFIFQYYREEENGRGNFPPRFSGLQFPNYSSELNVNALELDDSALYLCASSPGQGSRGYTFGSGTRLTVV.

The V call is TRBV7-3, the J call TRBJ2-1; D gene unclear. The V and J ends lost 4 bases and 9 bases respectively, with 16 bases between them. This CDR3 is built from 14 residues. In germline, CDR1 is SGHTA, CDR2 FQGTGA. The CDR3: CASSSNHNGLEQFF. In DNA, the CDR3 is TGTGCCAGCAGCTCGAATCATAATGGGCTTGAGCAGTTCTTC.

The V call is TRBV6-5, the J call TRBJ1-2; D possibly corresponds to TRBD1 (6 bases). CDR1 and CDR2 (germline): MNHEY, SVGAGI. The CDR3 is made up of 16 amino acids. V lost 0 bases and J lost 2, with 13 bases in between. The CDR3 coding sequence is TGTGCCAGCAGTTACTCGCAAGCAGGGGCAAACTATGGCTACACCTTC. Protein sequence: CASSYSQAGANYGYTF.

The chain is built from TRBV2 and TRBJ1-4; TRBD1 matches at 7 bases. With 8 bases clipped from V and 8 bases from J, the junction kept 8 bases outside the gene matches. Germline lookup yields CDR1 SNHLY and CDR2 FYNNEI. This CDR3 has 13 residues. The CDR3 nucleotides are TGTGCCAGCCGAAACGACAGGGACGAAAAACTGTTTTTT. Protein product: CASRNDRDEKLFF.

The table lists this clone with a count of one. V usage is TRBV19 and J usage is TRBJ2-4, with D perhaps matching TRBD1 (6 bases). The V gene lost 3 bases and the J gene lost 3 bases, with 15 bases spanning the gap. CDR3 length: 16 residues. CDR1 and CDR2 from the germline V gene are LNHDA and SQIVND (reference sequence). CDR3 in DNA: TGTGCCAGTAGTATCCCCACAGGGCACCTCAAAAACATTCAGTACTTC. Its translation is CASSIPTGHLKNIQYF.

The table lists this clone with a count of one. V usage is TRBV7-2 and J usage is TRBJ2-5, with TRBD1 as a possible D gene (6 bases). V dropped 3 bases and J dropped 0 bases, with 8 bases sitting between them. The CDR3 contains 14 residues. The V gene's germline CDR1 is SGHTA and CDR2 FQGNSA. CDR3 sequence reads: CASSLWTDQETQYF. CDR3 coding DNA: TGTGCCAGCAGCTTGTGGACAGACCAAGAGACCCAGTACTTC.

The chain uses TRBV15 and TRBJ2-1, with a possible D match to TRBD2 (7 bases). Germline V gene lookup returns CDR1 LNHNV and CDR2 YYDKDF (reference sequence). The CDR3 contains 16 residues. V was shortened by 0 bases and J by 8 bases, with 17 bases between the two germline ends. CDR3 sequence (DNA): TGTGCCACCAGCAGAGATCCATGGGGGGGCTCCCATGAGCAGTTCTTC. It encodes CATSRDPWGGSHEQFF.